One and the same sample provided the 29 T cell receptor beta chains below, sequenced in a study of Graves' ophthalmopathy and Graves' hyperthyroidism. RNA transcripts served as template for amplifying TCR beta CDR3 sequences. Investigators did first-round RT-PCR with HTBI primers, then second-round multiplex PCR. TCRdb re-called the multiplex PCR reads with MiXCR, one entry per CDR3 protein. The data hold about 210,000 distinct CDR3 sequences, with just under 30% observed a single time. Material for sequencing was peripheral blood. All receptors derive from a man aged 45-65 years with Graves' ophthalmopathy.

This clonotype was observed at least ten times. The rearrangement joins TRBV29-1 to TRBJ1-2; no reliable D call. The CDR3 is made up of 12 amino acids. The V end lost 3 bases, the J end lost 6 bases, and 11 bases lay between the germline ends. Per germline, CDR1 SQVTM and CDR2 ANQGSEA. CDR3 region: CSVDEFGHGYTF. The CDR3, as DNA: TGCAGCGTTGACGAGTTCGGTCATGGCTACACCTTC.

This clonotype was counted at least ten times. This rearrangement joins TRBV20-1 to TRBJ1-2; 7 bases match TRBD1. The germline gives CDR1 DFQATT, CDR2 SNEGSKA (reference sequence). With 4 bases clipped from V and 5 bases from J, the junction kept 7 bases outside the gene matches. The CDR3 is 13 amino acids. CDR3 loop: CSAIDRDSYGYTF. Written as DNA, the CDR3 is TGCAGTGCTATAGACAGGGACAGTTATGGCTACACCTTC.

The V gene is TRBV27, the J gene TRBJ1-2, with D uncertain. CDR1 and CDR2 (germline): MNHEY, SMNVEV (reference sequence). The CDR3 is 14 residues long. The V end lost 8 bases, the J end lost 0 bases, and 13 bases lay between the germline ends. The chain's CDR3 is CASPNVQSNYGYTF. CDR3 DNA sequence: TGTGCCAGCCCCAACGTACAGTCTAACTATGGCTACACCTTC.

This clonotype was recorded at least ten times. This rearrangement joins TRBV27 to TRBJ1-2; 8 bases agree with TRBD1. This CDR3 has 14 residues. V dropped 5 bases and J dropped 5; count of bases not matched to a gene: 7. Germline CDR1 is MNHEY and CDR2 is SMNVEV (reference sequence). As DNA, the CDR3 is TGTGCCAGCAGTCTGACGGGACAGGCGTATGGCTACACCTTC. Its translation: CASSLTGQAYGYTF.

This clonotype was seen repeatedly, ten times or more. The chain joins TRBV6-5 to TRBJ2-7; maybe TRBD2 (6 bases). With 2 bases removed from V and 0 bases from J, the gap between germline ends came to 11 bases. The CDR3 runs to 15 residues. Per the germline V gene, CDR1 is MNHEY and CDR2 is SVGAGI. The CDR3, as DNA: TGTGCCAGCAGTTACGAGTACGGGGGCTCCTACGAGCAGTACTTC. This encodes CASSYEYGGSYEQYF.

The J gene is TRBJ2-7, the V gene TRBV7-2; 9 nucleotides line up with TRBD1. CDR1 SGHTA and CDR2 FQGNSA come from the germline V gene. Trimming cost V 6 bases and J 2 bases; bases outside gene matches: 8. The CDR3 consists of 15 residues. The CDR3 sequence: CASRLGQGGTYEQYF. CDR3 DNA: TGTGCCAGCAGACTGGGACAGGGCGGGACCTACGAGCAGTACTTC.

This clonotype was observed at least ten times. The V and J genes are TRBV6-5 and TRBJ2-4; 7 bases map to TRBD1. V was pared by 8 bases and J by 5 bases, with 6 bases of the junction left unmatched. There are 13 residues in the CDR3. Germline lookup yields CDR1 MNHEY and CDR2 SVGAGI. The CDR3 sequence: CASESGTENIQYF. The CDR3 coding sequence is TGTGCCAGCGAATCCGGGACAGAAAACATTCAGTACTTC.

Ten or more counts support this clonotype. V usage is TRBV4-1 and J usage is TRBJ2-7; 8 bases are shared with TRBD1. The CDR3 consists of 13 residues. V shed 3 bases and J 4 bases; nucleotides not matched to a gene: 2. Per germline, CDR1 MGHRA and CDR2 YSYEKL. CDR3 nucleotide sequence: TGCGCCAGCAGCCAGGGGACAGGTTACGAGCAGTACTTC. Its protein product is CASSQGTGYEQYF.

CDR3 sequence: CASRPSGRIAGELFF. CDR3 bases: TGTGCCAGCCGTCCTAGCGGGAGAATAGCGGGGGAGCTGTTTTTT. V and J are TRBV6-2 or TRBV6-3 and TRBJ2-2, with TRBD2 matching 10 bases. CDR1 is MNHEY and CDR2 is SVGEGT in the germline V gene. The V gene end was trimmed by 8 bases and the J gene end by 8 bases; junction bases not matched to a gene: 11. This CDR3 has 15 amino acids.

This clonotype has a count of ten or more. The rearrangement links TRBV7-6 to TRBJ1-1, with 7 bases fitting TRBD1. Trimming removed 5 bases from V and 6 bases from J; junction bases left unmatched: 9. The CDR3 has 14 amino acids. Germline V gene lookup returns CDR1 SGHVS and CDR2 FNYEAQ. CDR3 DNA sequence: TGTGCCAGCAGCCCTTTGACAGGGATGCCTGAAGCTTTCTTT. It codes for CASSPLTGMPEAFF.

This clonotype was picked up many times. V usage is TRBV15 and J usage is TRBJ2-2, with a possible D match to TRBD1 (6 bases). The CDR3 extends over 15 amino acids. From germline, CDR1 is LNHNV and CDR2 YYDKDF (reference sequence). Trimming removed 6 bases at V and 0 bases at J, with 11 bases between. Written as DNA, the CDR3 is TGTGCCACCAGAGAGACAGGCTCGAACACCGGGGAGCTGTTTTTT. Protein sequence: CATRETGSNTGELFF. Full variable domain (rest looked up from reference TRBV15 and TRBJ2-2): DAMVIQNPRYQVTQFGKPVTLSCSQTLNHNVMYWYQQKSSQAPKLLFHYYDKDFNNEADTPDNFQSRRPNTSFCFLDIRSPGLGDTAMYLCATRETGSNTGELFFGEGSRLTVL.

This clonotype was seen repeatedly, ten times or more. The V call is TRBV18, the J call TRBJ2-7; TRBD1 aligns across 9 bases. Germline V gene data show CDR1 as KGHSH and CDR2 as LQKENI. Losses at the gene ends were 2 bases for V and 3 bases for J; bases not matched to a gene: 5. The CDR3 is 15 residues long. CDR3 DNA sequence: TGTGCCAGCTCACCAATGGGACAGGGAATCTACGAGCAGTACTTC. This codes for CASSPMGQGIYEQYF. Drawing the rest from reference TRBV18 and TRBJ2-7, the complete variable domain is NAGVMQNPRHLVRRRGQEARLRCSPMKGHSHVYWYRQLPEEGLKFMVYLQKENIIDESGMPKERFSAEFPKEGPSILRIQQVVRGDSAAYFCASSPMGQGIYEQYFGPGTRLTVT.

The chain combines TRBV28 with TRBJ2-3; TRBD2 matches at 12 bases. The CDR3 extends over 17 amino acids. Germline CDR1 is MDHEN and CDR2 is SYDVKM. Trimming at V came to 0 bases and at J to 6 bases, leaving 7 bases not matched to a gene. As DNA, the CDR3 is TGTGCCAGCAGTTTATGGGACCTAGCGGGAGGGCCCGATACGCAGTATTTT. Protein sequence: CASSLWDLAGGPDTQYF.

This chain connects TRBV4-1 to TRBJ2-7, with D tentatively TRBD2 (5 bases). This CDR3 contains 14 residues. Germline V gene data show CDR1 as MGHRA and CDR2 as YSYEKL. The germline V and J ends were trimmed by 4 bases and 4 bases, with 14 bases remaining between them. The CDR3, as DNA: TGCGCCAGCAGCCCGACTATGACCCAATACGAGCAGTACTTC. Amino acids: CASSPTMTQYEQYF.

The rearrangement joins TRBV30 to TRBJ1-6; 8 nucleotides line up with TRBD1. Germline trimming cut 2 bases from V and 16 bases from J; bases unmatched to any gene: 4. Looked up from germline, CDR1 is GTSNPN and CDR2 is SVGIG (reference sequence). This CDR3 region has 11 residues. The CDR3 loop is CAWSSGQALHF. Here the CDR3 DNA reads TGTGCCTGGAGTTCGGGACAGGCTCTCCACTTT. Filled out from reference TRBV30 and TRBJ1-6, the complete variable domain reads SQTIHQWPATLVQPVGSPLSLECTVEGTSNPNLYWYRQAAGRGLQLLFYSVGIGQISSEVPQNLSASRPQDRQFILSSKKLLLSDSGFYLCAWSSGQALHFGNGTRLTVT.

This clonotype was detected many times. CDR3 in DNA: TGCAGTGCTAGAGGATCCGTAACCTACGAGCAGTACTTC. As protein: CSARGSVTYEQYF. This sequence joins TRBV20-1 and TRBJ2-7; D not certain. The V end lost 1 base, the J end lost 2 bases, and 9 bases lay between the germline ends. This CDR3 comprises 13 residues. Germline V CDR1 and CDR2: DFQATT, SNEGSKA (reference sequence).

This clonotype showed up many times. The chain employs TRBV19 and TRBJ1-2, with D unresolved. Germline CDR1 is LNHDA and CDR2 is SQIVND (reference sequence). Trimming pared 5 bases from V and 1 base from J, leaving 14 bases between. The CDR3 is made up of 15 amino acids. CDR3 residues: CASSPLRENNYGYTF. In DNA form, the CDR3 reads TGTGCCAGTAGTCCCCTGAGAGAGAATAACTATGGCTACACCTTC.

Many counts were recorded for this clonotype. This rearrangement joins TRBV28 to TRBJ2-7; TRBD1 might be the D (5 bases). Trimming cost V 3 bases and J 3 bases, with 12 bases left between them. The CDR3 contains 14 residues. Germline CDR1 is MDHEN and CDR2 is SYDVKM. The CDR3 protein is CASSFRTTGYEQYF. In DNA form, the CDR3 reads TGTGCCAGCAGTTTCAGGACAACGGGCTACGAGCAGTACTTC.

This clonotype has ten or more counts. V and J are TRBV6-2 or TRBV6-3 and TRBJ2-7; 9 nucleotides line up with TRBD1. The germline V gene encodes CDR1 MNHEY and CDR2 SVGEGT. V shed 4 bases and J 4 bases; nucleotides not matched to a gene: 5. The CDR3 contains 14 residues. CDR3 sequence reads: CASSSQGAAYEQYF. The CDR3 bases are TGTGCCAGCAGTTCACAGGGGGCAGCGTACGAGCAGTACTTC.

This clonotype was seen many times. The chain employs TRBV18 and TRBJ1-1; 8 nucleotides match TRBD1. With V trimmed by 6 bases and J by 3 bases, 3 bases remained unmatched. There are 13 residues in the CDR3. From germline, CDR1 is KGHSH and CDR2 LQKENI. The CDR3 sequence is CASSGQGDTEAFF. CDR3 DNA: TGTGCCAGCTCCGGACAGGGTGACACTGAAGCTTTCTTT.

This clonotype was seen ten or more times. The rearrangement joins TRBV5-1 to TRBJ2-7, with D possibly being TRBD2 (6 bases). The CDR3 consists of 13 residues. Germline CDR1 reads SGHRS; CDR2 reads YFSETQ. Between the trimmed V and J ends, which lost 2 bases and 4 bases, there was a span of 10 bases. CDR3 in amino acids: CASSFSGLYEQYF. As DNA, the CDR3 is TGCGCCAGCAGCTTTAGCGGTCTATACGAGCAGTACTTC. The whole variable domain, filled in from reference TRBV5-1 and TRBJ2-7, reads KAGVTQTPRYLIKTRGQQVTLSCSPISGHRSVSWYQQTPGQGLQFLFEYFSETQRNKGNFPGRFSGRQFSNSRSEMNVSTLELGDSALYLCASSFSGLYEQYFGPGTRLTVT.

The sample holds many counts of this clonotype. The chain is built from TRBV24-1 and TRBJ2-7; no firm D call. Germline CDR1 reads KGHDR; CDR2 reads SFDVKD. The CDR3 is made up of 14 amino acids. Trimming stripped 5 bases from V and 0 bases from J, with 10 bases between. The CDR3 bases are TGTGCCACCAGTGTTCGTGGAAGCTCCTACGAGCAGTACTTC. Its translation is CATSVRGSSYEQYF.

This clonotype was detected ten times or more. This chain links TRBV28 with TRBJ1-5; D may be TRBD1 (5 bases). Germline loops: CDR1 MDHEN, CDR2 SYDVKM. The CDR3 totals 14 residues. The V and J ends lost 8 bases and 6 bases respectively, with 17 bases between them. The CDR3 DNA sequence: TGTGCCAGCGCCTCGGCCCGGAGGGGTCAGCCCCAGCATTTT. It yields the protein CASASARRGQPQHF. Drawing the rest from reference TRBV28 and TRBJ1-5, the complete variable domain is DVKVTQSSRYLVKRTGEKVFLECVQDMDHENMFWYRQDPGLGLRLIYFSYDVKMKEKGDIPEGYSVSREKKERFSLILESASTNQTSMYLCASASARRGQPQHFGDGTRLSIL.

This clonotype appeared once. V and J are TRBV30 and TRBJ2-5; D perhaps matches TRBD2 (6 bases). The CDR3 has 15 amino acids. The V and J ends lost 2 bases and 1 base respectively, with 14 bases between them. The germline V gene encodes CDR1 GTSNPN and CDR2 SVGIG (reference sequence). CDR3 sequence reads: CAWSKIAVPQETQYF. CDR3 sequence (DNA): TGTGCCTGGAGTAAAATAGCGGTACCCCAAGAGACCCAGTACTTC.

This clonotype was counted ten times or more. The rearrangement links TRBV20-1 to TRBJ1-2; D is perhaps TRBD1 (5 bases). Per the germline V gene, CDR1 is DFQATT and CDR2 is SNEGSKA (reference sequence). V gave up 2 bases and J gave up 0 bases, with 10 bases separating them. The CDR3 has 14 residues. The CDR3 sequence: CSARRQPSNYGYTF. For the CDR3, the DNA is TGCAGTGCTAGACGACAGCCCTCTAACTATGGCTACACCTTC.

J is TRBJ2-7 and V is TRBV6-2 or TRBV6-3; 11 positions match TRBD1. Per germline, CDR1 MNHEY and CDR2 SVGEGT. The V and J ends lost 5 bases and 3 bases, in that order; junction bases with no gene match: 6. This CDR3 has 15 residues. CDR3 nucleotides: TGTGCCAGCAGTACGTGGACAGGGGGCAACTACGAGCAGTACTTC. Amino acid sequence: CASSTWTGGNYEQYF.

This clonotype was observed at least ten times. The rearrangement uses TRBV27 and TRBJ2-7; 7 bases line up with TRBD2. The CDR3 runs 14 residues. The junction had 2 bases not matched to a gene; V was cut back by 1 base and J by 2 bases. CDR1 and CDR2 (germline): MNHEY, SMNVEV (reference sequence). The CDR3 spells CASSLLGTTYEQYF. The DNA for the CDR3 is TGTGCCAGCAGTTTATTGGGGACTACCTACGAGCAGTACTTC.

This clonotype was recorded at least ten times. The rearrangement links TRBV6-1 to TRBJ2-7; D might be TRBD1 (6 bases). Germline V CDR1 and CDR2: MNHNS, SASEGT. Trimming left V 2 bases short and J 4 bases short, with 15 bases between. The CDR3 extends over 15 amino acids. CDR3 sequence reads: CASSENWGRGYEQYF. CDR3 nucleotide sequence: TGTGCCAGCAGTGAAAATTGGGGCAGGGGTTACGAGCAGTACTTC.

This clonotype was found many times. This rearrangement joins TRBV5-1 to TRBJ1-1; TRBD1 agrees at 10 bases. The germline V gene encodes CDR1 SGHRS and CDR2 YFSETQ. With 0 bases clipped from V and 2 bases from J, the junction kept 7 bases outside the gene matches. The CDR3 runs 17 residues. The CDR3 region is CASSLEGQGRVNTEAFF. The CDR3 DNA reads as TGCGCCAGCAGCTTGGAGGGACAGGGGAGGGTAAACACTGAAGCTTTCTTT.